Listed here are 7 T cell receptor beta chains from one sample, sequenced in a study of T cells in Graves' hyperthyroidism and ophthalmopathy. Using RNA transcripts as the source, TCR beta CDR3 regions were amplified. TCR CDR3 regions were first amplified by RT-PCR with HTBI primers. TCRdb redid the calling of the multiplex PCR reads with MiXCR, one entry per CDR3 protein. There are 350,000 to 450,000 distinct CDR3 sequences in the sample; over 11% occur only once, and 28% lies in the top ten. The sequencing input was blood. These receptors came from a man aged 45-65 years with Graves' ophthalmopathy.

This clonotype was detected many times. This chain uses TRBV20-1 with TRBJ2-1; perhaps TRBD1 as D (6 bases). V shed 6 bases and J shed 8 bases, with 23 bases lying between them. This CDR3 spans 15 amino acids. Looked up from germline, CDR1 is DFQATT and CDR2 is SNEGSKA (reference sequence). This chain's CDR3 is CSAGTGTRPPDEQFF. The CDR3 region has the DNA TGCAGTGCCGGAACCGGGACAAGGCCCCCCGATGAGCAGTTCTTC.

This clonotype was seen more than once but under ten times. The chain joins TRBV7-6 to TRBJ2-1, with 7 bases lining up with TRBD1. J lost 10 bases, V lost 2 bases, and 8 bases had no gene match. Germline lookup yields CDR1 SGHVS and CDR2 FNYEAQ. The CDR3 covers 14 residues. CDR3 coding DNA: TGTGCCAGCAGCTTAAAGACAGGGCCTTGGGAGCAGTTCTTC. This encodes CASSLKTGPWEQFF. Based on the CDR3 plus reference TRBV7-6 and TRBJ2-1, the full variable domain is GAGVSQSPRYKVTKRGQDVALRCDPISGHVSLYWYRQALGQGPEFLTYFNYEAQQDKSGLPNDRFSAERPEGSISTLTIQRTEQRDSAMYRCASSLKTGPWEQFFGPGTRLTVL.

The rearrangement links TRBV7-9 to TRBJ2-7; no clear D. The germline V gene has CDR1 SEHNR and CDR2 FQNEAQ (reference sequence). This CDR3 spans 14 amino acids. V was clipped by 0 bases and J by 7 bases, with 13 bases between them. This CDR3 reads CASSLAQQTFEQYF. Here the CDR3 DNA reads TGTGCCAGCAGCTTAGCGCAACAGACTTTTGAGCAGTACTTC.

At least ten counts were recorded for this clonotype. This sequence joins TRBV14 and TRBJ2-5, with TRBD2 identical over 7 bases. Germline CDR1 is SGHDN and CDR2 is FVKESK. The CDR3 length is 16 residues. The V gene end was trimmed by 4 bases and the J gene end by 4 bases; junction bases not matched to a gene: 12. The CDR3 nucleotides read TGTGCCAGCAGCCCTTCAGGCGGGAGAAGGCGAGAGACCCAGTACTTC. It is translated as CASSPSGGRRRETQYF. Looking up the rest from reference TRBV14 and TRBJ2-5 gives the full variable domain: EAGVTQFPSHSVIEKGQTVTLRCDPISGHDNLYWYRRVMGKEIKFLLHFVKESKQDESGMPNNRFLAERTGGTYSTLKVQPAELEDSGVYFCASSPSGGRRRETQYFGPGTRLLVL.

This clonotype occurred many times. The chain joins TRBV29-1 to TRBJ1-1; 7 bases align to TRBD1. Trimming cost V 0 bases and J 6 bases; bases outside gene matches: 7. This CDR3 is 14 amino acids long. Germline values: CDR1 SQVTM, CDR2 ANQGSEA. CDR3 DNA: TGCAGCGTTGAAGAGAGGAGGGGGCGGGCTGAAGCTTTCTTT. It is translated as CSVEERRGRAEAFF.

This clonotype was counted at least ten times. V usage is TRBV28 and J usage is TRBJ1-1; D is perhaps TRBD1 (5 bases). V lost 6 bases and J lost 1, with 12 bases in between. CDR1 and CDR2 from the germline V gene are MDHEN and SYDVKM. This CDR3 comprises 14 residues. The CDR3: CASSPQGENTEAFF. The CDR3 DNA sequence: TGTGCCAGCAGCCCGCAGGGAGAGAACACTGAAGCTTTCTTT.

The sample holds many counts of this clonotype. The gene calls are TRBV12-3 or TRBV12-4 and TRBJ1-1; D is perhaps TRBD1 (5 bases). V shed 3 bases and J shed 6 bases, with 8 bases lying between them. The CDR3 has 12 amino acids. CDR3 loop: CASSFDRSEAFF. The CDR3 DNA is TGTGCCAGCAGTTTCGACAGATCTGAAGCTTTCTTT.